The clone carrying this TCR beta chain was observed many times. Its specificity is not known. This CDR3 spans 15 amino acids. Germline-derived CDR1 and CDR2 are SGHVS and FNYEAQ. V was cut by 1 base and J by 6 bases, with 13 bases left in between. The data belong to a study of blood T cells in healthy people across ages. Study findings and constraints: The study found more naive CD4+ cells and higher diversity in long-lived than aged donors. With age, beta diversity per million T cells declined roughly linearly, significantly by approximately 40.

The authors ran a second PCR of 7 to 11 cycles using a sample-barcoded 5' primer and a J-beta primer mix. TCRdb re-called the 5' RACE reads through MiXCR, storing one row per CDR3 protein. The data show hundreds of thousands of distinct CDR3 sequences, about 30% seen once. The study recruited healthy Caucasian donors from Russia who were aged roughly 6 to 100. The material sequenced was blood. This TCR was sampled from an elderly woman in good health. This chain uses TRBV7-6 with TRBJ2-1, with a weak D call TRBD1 (6 bases). The CDR3 sequence is CASSLGGYRANEQFF. As DNA, the CDR3 is TGTGCCAGCAGCTTAGGAGGGTACAGGGCCAATGAGCAGTTCTTC.